These 7 T cell receptor beta chains were sequenced from one sample in a study of cytomegalovirus exposure and HLA in healthy donors. Sequencing was performed with immunoSEQ multiplex PCR; in TCRdb, only in-frame clones are kept and a portion is missing. The repertoire holds about 130,000 clones, with roughly nine tenths as singletons. The sample comprised PBMCs. These receptors all come from a woman aged 18-35 years in good health and CMV-seronegative.

This chain joins TRBV28 and TRBJ2-2; possible D gene TRBD2, 6 bases. CDR3 length: 16 amino acids. V dropped 8 bases and J dropped 4 bases, with 20 bases sitting between them. Germline CDR1 MDHEN, CDR2 SYDVKM. This CDR3 is CASRKRRGSGTGELFF. DNA for the CDR3: TGTGCCAGCCGGAAGAGGAGGGGTTCAGGCACCGGGGAGCTGTTTTTT.

The rearrangement uses TRBV2 and TRBJ1-2; D is unresolved. This CDR3 spans 12 amino acids. The V gene lost 3 bases and the J gene lost 5 bases, with 7 bases spanning the gap. Germline CDR1 is SNHLY and CDR2 is FYNNEI. The CDR3 DNA follows: TGTGCCAGCAGTGAGGGGAGGTATGGCTACACCTTC. Translation: CASSEGRYGYTF. Full variable domain (outside the CDR3, taken from reference TRBV2 and TRBJ1-2): EPEVTQTPSHQVTQMGQEVILRCVPISNHLYFYWYRQILGQKVEFLVSFYNNEISEKSEIFDDQFSVERPDGSNFTLKIRSTKLEDSAMYFCASSEGRYGYTFGSGTRLTVV.

J is TRBJ2-5 and V is TRBV27; TRBD1 might be the D (5 bases). The ends were cut back, 5 bases at V and 1 base at J, with 14 bases in the middle. This CDR3 region has 15 residues. CDR1 MNHEY and CDR2 SMNVEV come from the germline V gene (reference sequence). In nucleotides, the CDR3 is TGTGCCAGCAGTGCCTCACAGGTGTCCCAAGAGACCCAGTACTTC. Translated: CASSASQVSQETQYF.

The V and J genes are TRBV11-3 and TRBJ1-1; perhaps TRBD1 as D (5 bases). CDR1 is SGHNT and CDR2 is YENEEA in the germline V gene. The ends were cut back, 5 bases at V and 6 bases at J, with 10 bases in the middle. The CDR3 has 12 amino acids. Written as DNA, the CDR3 is TGTGCCAGCAGCGCGACAGATGCTGAAGCTTTCTTT. Residues: CASSATDAEAFF.

The V call is TRBV11-2, the J call TRBJ2-7, with TRBD1 matching 12 bases. Looked up from germline, CDR1 is SGHAT and CDR2 is FQNNGV. Trimming took 5 bases from V and 2 from J; bases not matched to a gene: 13. This CDR3 contains 18 residues. The CDR3: CASSPMSRDRGRPYEQYV. The CDR3 DNA reads as TGTGCCAGCAGCCCTATGTCCCGGGACAGGGGGCGACCCTACGAGCAGTACGTC.

This clone came up a few times. The J gene is TRBJ2-5, the V gene TRBV11-2; D gene ambiguous. With 5 bases removed from V and 5 bases from J, the gap between germline ends came to 12 bases. Germline V gene lookup returns CDR1 SGHAT and CDR2 FQNNGV. The CDR3 is made up of 13 amino acids. The CDR3 nucleotides are TGTGCCAGCAGCCCACCTCGGCGGGAGACCCAGTACTTC. This translates into CASSPPRRETQYF.

The chain uses TRBV27 and TRBJ2-2; no definite D call. CDR1 is MNHEY, CDR2 SMNVEV, per germline (reference sequence). V was trimmed by 7 bases and J by 2 bases, leaving 17 bases between them. The CDR3 loop spans 16 amino acids. The CDR3 region is CASNADGVANTGELFF. CDR3 nucleotide sequence: TGTGCCAGCAATGCCGATGGAGTTGCCAACACCGGGGAGCTGTTTTTT.